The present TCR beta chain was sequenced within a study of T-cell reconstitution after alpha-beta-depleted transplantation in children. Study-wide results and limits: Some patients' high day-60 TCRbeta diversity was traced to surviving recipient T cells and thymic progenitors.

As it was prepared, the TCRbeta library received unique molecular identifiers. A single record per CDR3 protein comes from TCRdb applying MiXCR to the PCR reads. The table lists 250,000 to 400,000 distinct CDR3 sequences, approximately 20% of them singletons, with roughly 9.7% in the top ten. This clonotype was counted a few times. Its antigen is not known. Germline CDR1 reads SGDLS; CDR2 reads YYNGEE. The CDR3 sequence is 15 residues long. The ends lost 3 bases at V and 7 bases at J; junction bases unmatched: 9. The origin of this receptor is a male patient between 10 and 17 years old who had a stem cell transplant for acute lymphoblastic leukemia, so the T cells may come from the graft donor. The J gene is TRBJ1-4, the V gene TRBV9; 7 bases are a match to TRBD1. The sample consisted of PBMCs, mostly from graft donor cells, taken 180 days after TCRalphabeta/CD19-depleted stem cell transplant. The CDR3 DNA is TGTGCCAGCAGCGAAACAGGGGCGTCGGTTGAAAAACTGTTTTTT. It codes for CASSETGASVEKLFF.